The text below deals with one T cell receptor (beta chain). Antigen: not known. The CDR3 covers 17 residues. The V gene's germline CDR1 is WSHSY and CDR2 SAAADI. Deletions cut 4 bases from V and 0 bases from J, with 16 bases between. The data were obtained in a study of cytomegalovirus exposure and HLA in healthy donors. Study-level points and caveats: Several V segments, TRBV6-2 and TRBV6-3 among them, could not be told apart and were dropped. DRB1 showed the most TCR associations and HLA-C the fewest in a later analysis, as rates varied by HLA locus. A list of about 160 TCR beta chains associated with cytomegalovirus was given.

Primers included in the PCR were 60 Vbeta and 13 Jbeta primers. Some clones are missing from TCRdb's copy, which holds only in-frame ones; the method was immunoSEQ multiplex PCR. The sample includes roughly 170,000 clones, approximately 80% seen only once; the top ten take around 4.8%. The clonotype was recovered from a man in his late teens or twenties in good health and CMV-seronegative. Sequencing was performed on PBMCs. The rearrangement uses TRBV10-2 and TRBJ1-3; D may be TRBD1 (5 bases). Here the CDR3 DNA reads TGCGCCAGCAGTGGCCCCGCGACAGCGAACTCTGGAAACACCATATATTTT. The encoded protein is CASSGPATANSGNTIYF.